One and the same sample provided the 9 T cell receptor beta chains below, sequenced in a study of blood T cell repertoires in COVID-19. Sequencing was performed with immunoSEQ multiplex PCR; in TCRdb, only in-frame clones are kept and a portion is missing. The sample has more than 70,000 clones, about 80% seen once. Sequencing was carried out using peripheral blood. These TCRs come from a woman aged 70-85 years with acute or convalescent COVID-19.

The chain has TRBV11-1 and TRBJ2-3, with D hard to call. The germline V and J ends were trimmed by 1 base and 0 bases, with 8 bases remaining between them. The CDR3 extends over 15 amino acids. CDR1 SGHAT and CDR2 FQDESV come from the germline V gene (reference sequence). The CDR3 is CASSLDETSTDTQYF. The CDR3 bases are TGTGCCAGCAGCTTAGACGAAACTAGCACAGATACGCAGTATTTT.

The gene calls are TRBV6-5 and TRBJ2-1; the D gene is possibly TRBD2 (6 bases). The germline gives CDR1 MNHEY, CDR2 SVGAGI. This CDR3 has 13 residues. The V end lost 7 bases, the J end lost 6 bases, and 13 bases lay between the germline ends. CDR3 loop: CASKGTEGNEQFF. The DNA for the CDR3 is TGTGCCAGCAAAGGGACGGAGGGCAATGAGCAGTTCTTC.

The rearrangement joins TRBV11-2 to TRBJ1-1; the match to TRBD1 covers 8 bases. This CDR3 region has 15 residues. The V segment lost 5 bases and the J segment 1 base; nucleotides outside the gene matches: 6. The germline gives CDR1 SGHAT, CDR2 FQNNGV. This chain's CDR3 is CASSTQGGQNTEAFF. DNA of the CDR3: TGTGCCAGCAGCACACAGGGGGGACAGAACACTGAAGCTTTCTTT.

This sequence joins TRBV6-6 and TRBJ1-3; possibly TRBD1 for D (5 bases). Germline V gene data show CDR1 as MNHNY and CDR2 as SVGAGI (reference sequence). There are 12 residues in the CDR3. Trimming removed 7 bases from V and 8 bases from J, with 12 bases in between. Here the CDR3 DNA reads TGTGCCAGCAAAAAAGGGGCGGACACCATATATTTT. This gives the protein CASKKGADTIYF.

This clone was detected ten times or more. The chain recombines TRBV5-6 with TRBJ2-7; 7 bases fit TRBD2. The CDR3 is 15 residues long. V dropped 0 bases and J dropped 7; count of bases not matched to a gene: 10. Germline lookup yields CDR1 SGHDT and CDR2 YYEEEE. CDR3 sequence reads: CASSLDASGATEQYF. Here the CDR3 DNA reads TGTGCCAGCAGCTTGGATGCTAGCGGAGCTACAGAGCAGTACTTC.

The V gene is TRBV6-4, the J gene TRBJ2-7; TRBD1 matches at 9 bases. The length of the CDR3 is 13 residues. Germline CDR1 MRHNA, CDR2 SNTAGT. V trimming: 5 bases; J trimming: 7 bases; junction bases outside the gene matches: 6. The CDR3 here is CASSLDRGDEQYF. For the CDR3, the DNA is TGTGCCAGCAGTTTGGACAGGGGTGATGAGCAGTACTTC.

For the CDR3, the DNA is TGTGCCAGCGGTAAAACAGCGGGGTATGGAAATGAGCAGTTCTTC. This encodes CASGKTAGYGNEQFF. This sequence joins TRBV6-6 and TRBJ2-1; 7 bases are a match to TRBD2. This CDR3 spans 15 amino acids. V lost 8 bases and J lost 7; bases outside the gene matches: 14. Looked up from germline, CDR1 is MNHNY and CDR2 is SVGAGI (reference sequence).

This clone came up a few times. The chain combines TRBV6-5 with TRBJ2-1, with 9 bases matching TRBD1. Germline assignment: CDR1 MNHEY and CDR2 SVGAGI. Unmatched junction bases numbered 8, after V lost 7 bases and J lost 4 bases. This CDR3 is built from 15 residues. In DNA form, the CDR3 reads TGTGCCAGCACAACCGGGACAGGGTGGTACAATGAGCAGTTCTTC. Protein product: CASTTGTGWYNEQFF.

This chain joins TRBV7-9 and TRBJ2-7; TRBD1 aligns across 11 bases. CDR3 length: 15 amino acids. V lost 5 bases to trimming and J lost 4 bases; unmatched junction nucleotides: 7. Germline loops: CDR1 SEHNR, CDR2 FQNEAQ (reference sequence). CDR3 DNA: TGTGCCAGCAGCATGGCCGGGACAGGGGGTTACGAGCAGTACTTC. Its translation is CASSMAGTGGYEQYF.